The 15 T cell receptor beta chains presented below share a single source sample, sequenced in a study of vaccination and CD4 T cells after COVID-19. Treatment: approximately nine-day PBMC culture with coronavirus spike peptide pools or control peptides (ViraFEST assay). At the Johns Hopkins FTIC core, DNA taken from cultured CD4+ T cells was sequenced by way of the Oncomine TCR Beta short-read assay. TCRdb re-called the PCR reads through MiXCR, storing one row per CDR3 protein. The table shows approximately 12,000 distinct CDR3 sequences, with 25% to 30% occurring only once. For these receptors, no antigen is known. This specimen consisted of CD4+ T cells from blood, cultured in vitro, obtained before SARS-CoV-2 vaccination. Receptors were obtained from a human donor who received a COVID-19 vaccine.

The chain couples TRBV6-5 to TRBJ2-7; 7 bases align to TRBD2. Trimming cost V 2 bases and J 2 bases; bases outside gene matches: 6. Germline CDR1 is MNHEY and CDR2 is SVGAGI. This CDR3 is built from 15 residues. The DNA of the CDR3 is TGTGCCAGCAGTTACAGAAGCGGGGAAGCCTACGAGCAGTACTTC. Translated: CASSYRSGEAYEQYF.

This clonotype was observed a few times. V usage is TRBV11-2 and J usage is TRBJ2-2, with D possibly being TRBD2 (7 bases). V was shortened by 1 base and J by 9 bases, with 15 bases between the two germline ends. The CDR3 is 15 residues long. In germline, CDR1 is SGHAT, CDR2 FQNNGV. Written as DNA, the CDR3 is TGTGCCAGCAGCTTAGGTGCAGGGGAGGGTAGGGAGCTGTTTTTT. Its protein product is CASSLGAGEGRELFF.

This clonotype was counted only a few times. The CDR3 DNA reads as TGTGCCAGCAGTGAAAGGACGCTGTGGCTCTTACCCTCTGGGGCCAACGTCCTGACTTTC. This translates into CASSERTLWLLPSGANVLTF. The genes are TRBV6-1 and TRBJ2-6; D unresolved. V was cut by 2 bases and J by 0 bases, with 20 bases left in between. The CDR3 totals 20 residues. Germline V lookup: CDR1 MNHNS, CDR2 SASEGT.

The chain links TRBV19 to TRBJ2-3; 8 positions agree with TRBD2. Germline V gene sequence: CDR1 LNHDA, CDR2 SQIVND (reference sequence). Unmatched junction bases numbered 14, after V lost 8 bases and J lost 1 base. This CDR3 spans 17 amino acids. The DNA for the CDR3 is TGTGCCAGTCAAGGGAGTAGCGGGGCCCGACGCACAGATACGCAGTATTTT. Translating it yields CASQGSSGARRTDTQYF.

The chain links TRBV30 to TRBJ1-6; TRBD1 agrees at 10 bases. The ends lost 2 bases at V and 7 bases at J; junction bases unmatched: 5. This CDR3 spans 15 amino acids. Per the germline V gene, CDR1 is GTSNPN and CDR2 is SVGIG (reference sequence). The DNA of the CDR3 is TGTGCCTGGAGTCTGAAGACAGGGGGCAATTCACCCCTCCACTTT. It yields the protein CAWSLKTGGNSPLHF.

This chain links TRBV6-1 with TRBJ1-5; no reliable D call. V lost 2 bases, J lost 6 bases, and 8 bases lay in between. CDR3 length: 13 residues. Looked up from germline, CDR1 is MNHNS and CDR2 is SASEGT. CDR3 protein: CASSEFRGQPQHF. CDR3 DNA sequence: TGTGCCAGCAGTGAATTTAGAGGTCAGCCCCAGCATTTT.

This chain links TRBV24-1 with TRBJ2-1, with TRBD2 matching 8 bases. The J segment lost 12 bases and the V segment lost 4 bases, leaving 4 bases of the junction unmatched. The CDR3 is made up of 12 amino acids. Germline CDR1 KGHDR, CDR2 SFDVKD. The CDR3, as DNA: TGTGCCACCAGTGACTACGGGGGGGGGCAGTTCTTC. Encoded protein: CATSDYGGGQFF.

This clonotype was detected only a few times. The chain's CDR3 is CASSHTTSGGAATQYF. The CDR3 DNA reads TGTGCCAGCAGCCACACTACTAGCGGGGGGGCCGCTACGCAGTATTTT. The rearrangement joins TRBV3-1 to TRBJ2-3; 13 positions match TRBD2. V lost 3 bases and J lost 8; bases outside the gene matches: 8. CDR1 is LGHDT and CDR2 is YNNKEL in the germline V gene (reference sequence). The length of the CDR3 is 16 residues.

The chain joins TRBV30 to TRBJ1-5, with no clear D. Trimming removed 5 bases at V and 4 bases at J, with 12 bases between. Per the germline V gene, CDR1 is GTSNPN and CDR2 is SVGIG (reference sequence). The CDR3 is made up of 13 amino acids. In nucleotides, the CDR3 is TGTGCCTGGGCCATAAGGGAAAATCAGCCCCAGCATTTT. Residues: CAWAIRENQPQHF. Supplemented by reference TRBV30 and TRBJ1-5, the full variable domain reads SQTIHQWPATLVQPVGSPLSLECTVEGTSNPNLYWYRQAAGRGLQLLFYSVGIGQISSEVPQNLSASRPQDRQFILSSKKLLLSDSGFYLCAWAIRENQPQHFGDGTRLSIL.

This clonotype was seen once. The gene calls are TRBV5-1 and TRBJ2-3, with D maybe TRBD2 (7 bases). The V and J ends lost 4 bases and 7 bases respectively, with 25 bases between them. In germline, CDR1 is SGHRS, CDR2 YFSETQ. This CDR3 is 17 amino acids long. The CDR3 region has the DNA TGCGCCAGCAGCCCGGATAGCGGCGGGGGCTCGGCTAATACGCAGTATTTT. Translated, it gives CASSPDSGGGSANTQYF.

The rearrangement joins TRBV24-1 to TRBJ2-5, with 7 bases that match TRBD1. The CDR3 is made up of 16 amino acids. J lost 5 bases, V lost 3 bases, and 11 bases had no gene match. CDR1 KGHDR and CDR2 SFDVKD come from the germline V gene. CDR3 nucleotides: TGTGCCACCAGTGATCCCCGACAGGGACCTCAGGAGACCCAGTACTTC. Translating gives CATSDPRQGPQETQYF.

The rearrangement uses TRBV7-2 and TRBJ1-6; D not resolved. The CDR3 covers 14 residues. V was clipped by 10 bases and J by 4 bases, with 14 bases between them. Germline lookup yields CDR1 SGHTA and CDR2 FQGNSA. The CDR3: CATMRDRYNSPLHF. CDR3 nucleotide sequence: TGTGCCACCATGAGGGATAGGTATAATTCACCCCTCCACTTT. Full variable domain (outside the CDR3, taken from reference TRBV7-2 and TRBJ1-6): GAGVSQSPSNKVTEKGKDVELRCDPISGHTALYWYRQSLGQGLEFLIYFQGNSAPDKSGLPSDRFSAERTGGSVSTLTIQRTQQEDSAVYLCATMRDRYNSPLHFGNGTRLTVT.

J is TRBJ1-2 and V is TRBV20-1; D gene uncertain. CDR1 and CDR2 (germline): DFQATT, SNEGSKA (reference sequence). V lost 0 bases, J lost 1 base, and 15 bases lay in between. The CDR3 extends over 16 amino acids. In DNA, the CDR3 is TGCAGTGCTAGAGATCAGCGGAAACTCCATAACTATGGCTACACCTTC. Translated: CSARDQRKLHNYGYTF.

This clonotype has more than one count but fewer than ten. The chain carries TRBV29-1 and TRBJ2-6, with 7 bases aligning to TRBD1. Germline V gives CDR1 SQVTM, CDR2 ANQGSEA. Unmatched junction bases numbered 9, after V lost 2 bases and J lost 8 bases. The CDR3 loop spans 15 amino acids. The CDR3 protein is CSVESGQEKTNVLTF. The CDR3 DNA reads TGCAGCGTTGAATCCGGACAGGAGAAGACCAACGTCCTGACTTTC. The whole variable domain, remainder taken from reference TRBV29-1 and TRBJ2-6, is SAVISQKPSRDICQRGTSLTIQCQVDSQVTMMFWYRQQPGQSLTLIATANQGSEATYESGFVIDKFPISRPNLTFSTLTVSNMSPEDSSIYLCSVESGQEKTNVLTFGAGSRLTVL.

The chain uses TRBV20-1 and TRBJ1-6, with TRBD1 identical over 8 bases. The V segment lost 5 bases and the J segment 8 bases; nucleotides outside the gene matches: 11. The CDR3 has 15 residues. Germline V gene sequence: CDR1 DFQATT, CDR2 SNEGSKA (reference sequence). The CDR3 nucleotides are TGCAGTGCTGGAAGACTGACAGGGGTAGATTCACCCCTCCACTTT. It specifies CSAGRLTGVDSPLHF.